The 3 T cell receptor beta chains presented below share a single source sample, sequenced in a study of CD8+CD57+ T cells in acquired aplastic anemia. Patients chosen for sequencing had CD8+CD57+ cells that had expanded, as shown by flow cytometry. The study profiled TCR beta VDJ and CDR3 using genomic DNA as template. TCRdb ran MiXCR on the reads and lists one entry per CDR3 protein. This table has about 150,000 distinct CDR3 sequences, about 52% appearing once. Sample: sorted CD4+, CD8+, or CD8+CD57+ T cells (not recorded which) from PBMCs. Receptor source: a human donor with aplastic anemia.

The CDR3 region has the DNA TGTGCCAGCAGCTTCTCAAGAAGCGAGCAGTACTTC. This encodes CASSFSRSEQYF. The J gene is TRBJ2-7, the V gene TRBV7-9; D remains ambiguous. V dropped 3 bases and J dropped 6 bases, with 9 bases sitting between them. The germline gives CDR1 SEHNR, CDR2 FQNEAQ (reference sequence). The CDR3 totals 12 residues.

At least ten counts were recorded for this clonotype. As DNA, the CDR3 is TGTGCCAGCAGCTTGGCCAGCCCAATGAACACTGAAGCTTTCTTT. Residues: CASSLASPMNTEAFF. The chain combines TRBV5-5 with TRBJ1-1; D not certain. The CDR3 is 15 residues long. CDR1 and CDR2 (germline): SGHKS, YYEKEE (reference sequence). The ends were cut back, 0 bases at V and 0 bases at J, with 9 bases in the middle.

This clonotype was detected once. The rearrangement links TRBV5-5 to TRBJ2-3, with D unresolved. The germline CDR1 and CDR2 sequences are SGHKS and YYEKEE (reference sequence). CDR3 length: 14 residues. Trimming shortened V by 2 bases and J by 4 bases, and 11 bases separated the two germline ends. The CDR3 protein is CASSLAYGSDTQYF. CDR3 sequence (DNA): TGTGCCAGCAGCTTAGCTTACGGGTCAGATACGCAGTATTTT.